These 18 T cell receptor beta chains came from one sample sequenced in a study of identical twins. TCRdb re-called the 5' RACE reads through MiXCR, storing one row per CDR3 protein. The repertoire holds 420,000 or so distinct CDR3 sequences, with about 18% as singletons. The specimen sequenced was naive T cells sorted from blood. The origin of the receptors is a man aged 50 to 60 in good health.

There are many counts of this clonotype. The chain is built from TRBV6-2 or TRBV6-3 and TRBJ2-2; the D is unclear. The CDR3 covers 14 residues. V was shortened by 7 bases and J by 4 bases, with 13 bases between the two germline ends. The germline V gene has CDR1 MNHEY and CDR2 SVGEGT. The CDR3 bases are TGTGCCAGCAACCTTAGACGGTCCACCGGGGAGCTGTTTTTT. This encodes CASNLRRSTGELFF.

This clonotype was seen ten or more times. The chain carries TRBV25-1 and TRBJ2-7; weak D call: TRBD1 (6 bases). V was shortened by 9 bases and J by 2 bases, with 20 bases between the two germline ends. This CDR3 spans 15 amino acids. In germline, CDR1 is MGHDK, CDR2 SYGVNS. CDR3 DNA: TGTGCCAGTCGCGCTACCGACAGGTTTACCTACGAGCAGTACTTC. The encoded protein is CASRATDRFTYEQYF.

With respect to this clonotype: A read error may explain this, as a much larger clone is one base away. The gene calls are TRBV6-1 and TRBJ2-1; 8 nucleotides agree with TRBD2. The CDR3 is made up of 16 amino acids. Germline V CDR1 and CDR2: MNHNS, SASEGT. CDR3 nucleotides: TGTGCCAGCAAATCGGCGGCGGGAGGCCCCTACGATGAGCAGTTCTTC. Encoded protein: CASKSAAGGPYDEQFF.

The sample holds a few counts of this clonotype. V usage is TRBV28 and J usage is TRBJ2-1; 11 bases map to TRBD2. This CDR3 contains 15 residues. V lost 5 bases, J lost 7 bases, and 7 bases stayed unmatched. Looked up from germline, CDR1 is MDHEN and CDR2 is SYDVKM. The CDR3 loop reads CASSPGASGRNEQFF. The DNA for the CDR3 is TGTGCCAGCAGTCCTGGGGCTAGCGGGAGGAATGAGCAGTTCTTC.

This clonotype came up a few times. The genes are TRBV12-3 or TRBV12-4 and TRBJ2-3; D is unclear. The ends were cut back, 3 bases at V and 5 bases at J, with 6 bases in the middle. CDR3 size: 12 residues. CDR3 loop: CASSFYGDTQYF. As DNA, the CDR3 is TGTGCCAGCAGTTTTTACGGAGATACGCAGTATTTT.

The chain has TRBV29-1 and TRBJ2-7; D possibly matches TRBD1 or TRBD2 (6 bases each). Trimming cost V 6 bases and J 4 bases, with 16 bases left between them. The length of the CDR3 is 13 residues. Germline-derived CDR1 and CDR2 are SQVTM and ANQGSEA. CDR3 sequence reads: CSVRPGGRYEQYF. The CDR3 nucleotides read TGCAGCGTCCGGCCCGGGGGCAGGTACGAGCAGTACTTC.

The gene calls are TRBV6-1 and TRBJ2-6; 8 nucleotides line up with TRBD1. The CDR3 runs to 18 residues. The germline V gene encodes CDR1 MNHNS and CDR2 SASEGT. Germline trimming cut 6 bases from V and 2 bases from J; bases unmatched to any gene: 12. The CDR3 spells CASSPFGQGWTGANVLTF. The CDR3 region has the DNA TGTGCCAGCAGCCCCTTCGGACAGGGTTGGACTGGGGCCAACGTCCTGACTTTC.

The chain carries TRBV6-1 and TRBJ2-6; 7 bases map to TRBD2. This CDR3 contains 14 residues. V trimming: 5 bases; J trimming: 4 bases; junction bases outside the gene matches: 2. Germline CDR1 is MNHNS and CDR2 is SASEGT. The CDR3 DNA is TGTGCCAGCAGTCGGGGGGTAGGGGCCAACGTCCTGACTTTC. Its translation is CASSRGVGANVLTF.

The sample holds many counts of this clonotype. This chain links TRBV29-1 with TRBJ2-1, with 7 bases aligning to TRBD2. Germline CDR1 and CDR2: SQVTM and ANQGSEA. Losses at the gene ends were 6 bases for V and 8 bases for J; bases not matched to a gene: 10. This CDR3 spans 13 amino acids. For the CDR3, the DNA is TGCAGCGTAGCGGGGAAACTCGGATATGAGCAGTTCTTC. Translating gives CSVAGKLGYEQFF.

The chain recombines TRBV7-2 with TRBJ2-3; no reliable D call. Germline loops: CDR1 SGHTA, CDR2 FQGNSA. The CDR3 runs to 14 residues. Between the trimmed V and J ends, which lost 5 bases and 2 bases, there was a span of 11 bases. CDR3 loop: CASSPFGYTDTQYF. DNA of the CDR3: TGTGCCAGCAGCCCATTTGGCTACACAGATACGCAGTATTTT.

For this clonotype: A read error is possible here, since a much larger clone lies one base away. This rearrangement joins TRBV29-1 to TRBJ2-4; D is possibly TRBD2 (6 bases). The CDR3 sequence is 13 residues long. V gave up 6 bases and J gave up 9 bases, with 18 bases separating them. Germline CDR1 and CDR2: SQVTM and ANQGSEA. The CDR3 loop reads CSVRETGGTIQYF. The CDR3 region has the DNA TGCAGCGTCCGGGAGACCGGGGGAACCATTCAGTACTTC.

This clonotype was observed a handful of times. In nucleotides, the CDR3 is TGTGCCAGCAGCTCCGCCTCGGCAGAGTCTCACGAGCAGTACTTC. Translated: CASSSASAESHEQYF. J is TRBJ2-7 and V is TRBV28; D is uncertain. The CDR3 has 15 amino acids. V lost 6 bases and J 5 bases, leaving 20 bases between the germline ends. The germline CDR1 and CDR2 sequences are MDHEN and SYDVKM. Using reference TRBV28 and TRBJ2-7 for the parts outside the CDR3, the full variable domain is DVKVTQSSRYLVKRTGEKVFLECVQDMDHENMFWYRQDPGLGLRLIYFSYDVKMKEKGDIPEGYSVSREKKERFSLILESASTNQTSMYLCASSSASAESHEQYFGPGTRLTVT.

V is TRBV5-1 and J is TRBJ2-7; 10 bases are shared with TRBD2. This CDR3 spans 18 amino acids. Germline assignment: CDR1 SGHRS and CDR2 YFSETQ. The J segment lost 0 bases and the V segment lost 4 bases, leaving 13 bases of the junction unmatched. In DNA, the CDR3 is TGCGCCAGCAGCCCGGTTCCTAGCGGGGGTAGTAGCTCCTACGAGCAGTACTTC. Translation gives CASSPVPSGGSSSYEQYF.

The rearrangement links TRBV20-1 to TRBJ2-3; 9 bases are shared with TRBD1. In germline, CDR1 is DFQATT, CDR2 SNEGSKA (reference sequence). The CDR3 spans 14 residues. Unmatched junction bases numbered 9, after V lost 6 bases and J lost 5 bases. In DNA form, the CDR3 reads TGCAGTGCACCACTACAGGGGGCAAAAGATACGCAGTATTTT. Amino acid sequence: CSAPLQGAKDTQYF.

At least ten counts were recorded for this clonotype. The J gene is TRBJ2-5, the V gene TRBV27; TRBD1 matches at 7 bases. Germline trimming cut 5 bases from V and 1 base from J; bases unmatched to any gene: 7. CDR3 size: 15 residues. CDR1 MNHEY and CDR2 SMNVEV come from the germline V gene (reference sequence). CDR3 sequence: CASSTGASLQETQYF. DNA of the CDR3: TGTGCCAGCAGTACAGGGGCGTCGCTCCAAGAGACCCAGTACTTC.

In its sample, this clonotype was seen a few times. The chain carries TRBV4-2 and TRBJ1-1; unclear D gene. Germline CDR1 is LGHNA and CDR2 is YNFKEQ. This CDR3 contains 14 residues. V was clipped by 2 bases and J by 1 base, with 8 bases between them. This chain's CDR3 is CASSQPPGNTEAFF. CDR3 bases: TGTGCCAGCAGCCAACCACCAGGGAACACTGAAGCTTTCTTT.

The chain carries TRBV20-1 and TRBJ2-7; 8 bases agree with TRBD1. The CDR3 extends over 15 amino acids. CDR1 and CDR2 (germline): DFQATT, SNEGSKA (reference sequence). V lost 6 bases to trimming and J lost 2 bases; unmatched junction nucleotides: 12. The DNA for the CDR3 is TGCAGTGCCCGCCAGGAGGCAGGGGGCACCTACGAGCAGTACTTC. Protein product: CSARQEAGGTYEQYF.

V and J are TRBV24-1 and TRBJ2-3; 11 bases match TRBD2. Germline V gene data show CDR1 as KGHDR and CDR2 as SFDVKD. This CDR3 comprises 16 residues. V was pared by 7 bases and J by 0 bases, with 5 bases of the junction left unmatched. The CDR3 sequence: CATSVGTSGSTDTQYF. CDR3 coding DNA: TGTGCCACCAGCGTCGGGACTAGCGGTAGCACAGATACGCAGTATTTT.